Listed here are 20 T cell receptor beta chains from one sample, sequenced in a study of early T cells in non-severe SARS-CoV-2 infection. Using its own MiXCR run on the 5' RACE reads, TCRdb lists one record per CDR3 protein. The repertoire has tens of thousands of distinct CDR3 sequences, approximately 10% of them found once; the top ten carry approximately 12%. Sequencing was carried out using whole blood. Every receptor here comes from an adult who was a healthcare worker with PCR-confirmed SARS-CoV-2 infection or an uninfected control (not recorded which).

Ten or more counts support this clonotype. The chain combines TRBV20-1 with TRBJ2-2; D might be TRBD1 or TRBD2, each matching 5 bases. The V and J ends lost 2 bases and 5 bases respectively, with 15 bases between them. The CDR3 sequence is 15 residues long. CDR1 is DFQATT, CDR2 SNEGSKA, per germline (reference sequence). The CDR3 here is CSARFAGTGTGELFF. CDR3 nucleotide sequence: TGCAGTGCTAGATTTGCAGGGACGGGTACCGGGGAGCTGTTTTTT.

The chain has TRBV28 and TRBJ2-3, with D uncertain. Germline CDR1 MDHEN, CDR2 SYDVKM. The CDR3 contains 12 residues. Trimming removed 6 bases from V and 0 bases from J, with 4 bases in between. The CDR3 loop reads CASSYSTDTQYF. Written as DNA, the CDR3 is TGTGCCAGCAGCTATAGCACAGATACGCAGTATTTT. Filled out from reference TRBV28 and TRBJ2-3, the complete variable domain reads DVKVTQSSRYLVKRTGEKVFLECVQDMDHENMFWYRQDPGLGLRLIYFSYDVKMKEKGDIPEGYSVSREKKERFSLILESASTNQTSMYLCASSYSTDTQYFGPGTRLTVL.

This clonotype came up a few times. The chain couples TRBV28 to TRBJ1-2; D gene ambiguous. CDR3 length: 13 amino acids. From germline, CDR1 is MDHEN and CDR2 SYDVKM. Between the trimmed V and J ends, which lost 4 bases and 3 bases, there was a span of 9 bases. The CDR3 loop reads CASSYQVYYGYTF. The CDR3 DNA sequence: TGTGCCAGCAGTTACCAGGTGTACTATGGCTACACCTTC.

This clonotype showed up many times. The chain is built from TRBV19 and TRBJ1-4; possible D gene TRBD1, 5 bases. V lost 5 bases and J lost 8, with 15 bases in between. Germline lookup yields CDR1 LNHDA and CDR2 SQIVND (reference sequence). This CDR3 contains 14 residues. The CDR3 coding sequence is TGTGCCAGTAGTCCGACAGTGGGCAAGGAAAAACTGTTTTTT. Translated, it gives CASSPTVGKEKLFF.

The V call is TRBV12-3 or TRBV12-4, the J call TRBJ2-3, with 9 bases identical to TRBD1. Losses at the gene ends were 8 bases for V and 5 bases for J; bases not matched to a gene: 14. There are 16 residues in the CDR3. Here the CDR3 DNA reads TGTGCCAGCGGGCCCAACCGGGGACAGGGTTTAGATACGCAGTATTTT. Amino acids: CASGPNRGQGLDTQYF.

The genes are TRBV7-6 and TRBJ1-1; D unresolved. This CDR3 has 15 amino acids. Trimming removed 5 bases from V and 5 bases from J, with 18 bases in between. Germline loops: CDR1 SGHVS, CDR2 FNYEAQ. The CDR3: CASSPPPPGQTEAFF. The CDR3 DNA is TGTGCCAGCAGCCCCCCGCCCCCGGGCCAGACTGAAGCTTTCTTT.

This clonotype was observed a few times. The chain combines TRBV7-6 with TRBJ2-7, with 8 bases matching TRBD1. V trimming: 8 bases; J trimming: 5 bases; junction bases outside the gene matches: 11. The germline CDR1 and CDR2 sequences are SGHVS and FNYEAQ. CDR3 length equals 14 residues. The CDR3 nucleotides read TGTGCCAGCTCTCAGGGGGCGGTGCGTAACGAGCAGTACTTC. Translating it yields CASSQGAVRNEQYF.

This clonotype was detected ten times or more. The chain's CDR3 is CSAASEGTTTTQYF. Written as DNA, the CDR3 is TGCAGTGCCGCCAGTGAAGGGACTACGACTACGCAGTATTTT. V gene TRBV20-1 combines with J gene TRBJ2-3; the match to TRBD2 covers 7 bases. The CDR3 has 14 residues. Germline CDR1 reads DFQATT; CDR2 reads SNEGSKA (reference sequence). After removal of 6 bases from V and 8 bases from J, the junction contained 14 bases not matched to a gene.

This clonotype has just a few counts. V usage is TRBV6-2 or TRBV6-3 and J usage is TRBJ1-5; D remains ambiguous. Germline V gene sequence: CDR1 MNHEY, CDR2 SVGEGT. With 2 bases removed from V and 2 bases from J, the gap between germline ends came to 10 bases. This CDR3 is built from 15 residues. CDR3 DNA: TGTGCCAGCAGTTACCGGGGAAGGGGCAATCAGCCCCAGCATTTT. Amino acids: CASSYRGRGNQPQHF.

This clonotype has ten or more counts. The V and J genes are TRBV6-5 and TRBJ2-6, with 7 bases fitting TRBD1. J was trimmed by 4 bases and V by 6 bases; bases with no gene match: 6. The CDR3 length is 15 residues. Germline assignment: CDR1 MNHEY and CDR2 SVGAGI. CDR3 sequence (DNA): TGTGCCAGCAGAAGACAGGGATACGGGGCCAACGTCCTGACTTTC. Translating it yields CASRRQGYGANVLTF.

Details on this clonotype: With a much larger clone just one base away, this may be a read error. The CDR3 region is CASSISLAGRSEQFF. The CDR3, as DNA: TGTGCCAGTAGTATCTCCCTAGCGGGGCGCAGTGAGCAGTTCTTC. This chain joins TRBV19 and TRBJ2-1, with 9 bases that match TRBD2. Germline CDR1 and CDR2: LNHDA and SQIVND (reference sequence). CDR3 size: 15 residues. V trimming: 3 bases; J trimming: 9 bases; junction bases outside the gene matches: 9.

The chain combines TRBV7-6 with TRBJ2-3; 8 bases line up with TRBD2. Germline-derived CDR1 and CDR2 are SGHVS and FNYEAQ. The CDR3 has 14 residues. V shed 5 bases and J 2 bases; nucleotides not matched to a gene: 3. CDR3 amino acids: CASSNGGDTDTQYF. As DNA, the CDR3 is TGTGCCAGCAGCAACGGGGGGGACACAGATACGCAGTATTTT.

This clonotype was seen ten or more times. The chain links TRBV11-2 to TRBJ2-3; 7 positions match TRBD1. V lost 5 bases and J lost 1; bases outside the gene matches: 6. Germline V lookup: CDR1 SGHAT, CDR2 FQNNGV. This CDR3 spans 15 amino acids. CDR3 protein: CASSLRGTGTDTQYF. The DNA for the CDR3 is TGTGCCAGCAGCCTAAGGGGGACAGGCACAGATACGCAGTATTTT.

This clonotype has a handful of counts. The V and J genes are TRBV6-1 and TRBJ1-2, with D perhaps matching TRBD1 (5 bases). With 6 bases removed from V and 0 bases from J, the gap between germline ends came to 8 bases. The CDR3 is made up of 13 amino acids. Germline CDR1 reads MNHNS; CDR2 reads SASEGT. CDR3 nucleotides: TGTGCCAGCAGATGGGGACCTAACTATGGCTACACCTTC. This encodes CASRWGPNYGYTF.

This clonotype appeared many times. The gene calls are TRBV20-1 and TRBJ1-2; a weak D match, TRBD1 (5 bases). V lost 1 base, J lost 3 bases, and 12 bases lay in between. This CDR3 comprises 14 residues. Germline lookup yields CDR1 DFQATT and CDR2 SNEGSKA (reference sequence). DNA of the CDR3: TGCAGTGCTAGAGGGGCCGGAGGGGACTATGGCTACACCTTC. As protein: CSARGAGGDYGYTF.

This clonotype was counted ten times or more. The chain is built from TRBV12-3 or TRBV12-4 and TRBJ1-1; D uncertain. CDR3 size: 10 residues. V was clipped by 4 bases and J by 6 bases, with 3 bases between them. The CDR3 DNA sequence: TGTGCCAGCAGTTCCGCTGAAGCTTTCTTT. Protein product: CASSSAEAFF.

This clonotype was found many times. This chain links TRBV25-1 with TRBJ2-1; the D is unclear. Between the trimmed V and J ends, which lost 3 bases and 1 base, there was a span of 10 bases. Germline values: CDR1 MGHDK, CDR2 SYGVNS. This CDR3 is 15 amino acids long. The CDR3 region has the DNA TGTGCCAGCAGTGAGTCCTCAGGTTCCTACAATGAGCAGTTCTTC. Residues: CASSESSGSYNEQFF.

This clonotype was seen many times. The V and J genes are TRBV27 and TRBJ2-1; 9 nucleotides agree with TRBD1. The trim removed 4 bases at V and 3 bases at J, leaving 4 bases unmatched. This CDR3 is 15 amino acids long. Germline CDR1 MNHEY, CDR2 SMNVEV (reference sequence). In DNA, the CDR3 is TGTGCCAGCAGTTACTCGGACAGGGGCTACAATGAGCAGTTCTTC. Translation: CASSYSDRGYNEQFF.

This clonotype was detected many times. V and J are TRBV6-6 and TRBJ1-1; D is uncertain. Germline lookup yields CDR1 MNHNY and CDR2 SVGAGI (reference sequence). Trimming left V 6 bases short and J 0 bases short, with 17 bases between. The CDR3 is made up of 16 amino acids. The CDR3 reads CASSLPLGSMNTEAFF. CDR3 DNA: TGTGCCAGCAGCCTACCCTTAGGATCCATGAACACTGAAGCTTTCTTT.

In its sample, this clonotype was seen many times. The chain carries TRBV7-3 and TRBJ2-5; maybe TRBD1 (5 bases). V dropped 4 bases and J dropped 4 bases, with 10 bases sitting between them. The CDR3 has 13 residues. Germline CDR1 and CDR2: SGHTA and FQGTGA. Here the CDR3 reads CASSSSRVETQYF. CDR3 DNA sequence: TGTGCCAGCAGCTCCTCCAGGGTAGAGACCCAGTACTTC.